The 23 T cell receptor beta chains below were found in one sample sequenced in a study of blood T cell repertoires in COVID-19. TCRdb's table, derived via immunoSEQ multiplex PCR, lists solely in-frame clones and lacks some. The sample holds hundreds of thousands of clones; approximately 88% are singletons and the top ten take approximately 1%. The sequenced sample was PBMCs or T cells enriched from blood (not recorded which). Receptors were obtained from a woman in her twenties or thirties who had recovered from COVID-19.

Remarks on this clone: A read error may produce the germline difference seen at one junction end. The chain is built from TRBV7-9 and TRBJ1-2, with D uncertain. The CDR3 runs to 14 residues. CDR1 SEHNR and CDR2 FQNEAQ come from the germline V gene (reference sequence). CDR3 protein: CASSLAAAIYGYTF. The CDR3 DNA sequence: TGTGCCAGCAGCCTAGCGGCGGCGATCTATGGCTACACCTTC.

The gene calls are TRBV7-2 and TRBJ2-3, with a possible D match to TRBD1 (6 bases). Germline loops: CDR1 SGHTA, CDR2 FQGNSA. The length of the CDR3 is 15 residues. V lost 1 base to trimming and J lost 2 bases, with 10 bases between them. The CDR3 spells CASSLVAGDTDTQYF. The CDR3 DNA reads TGTGCCAGCAGCTTAGTCGCAGGGGACACAGATACGCAGTATTTT. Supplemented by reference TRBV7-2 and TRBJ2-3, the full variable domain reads GAGVSQSPSNKVTEKGKDVELRCDPISGHTALYWYRQSLGQGLEFLIYFQGNSAPDKSGLPSDRFSAERTGGSVSTLTIQRTQQEDSAVYLCASSLVAGDTDTQYFGPGTRLTVL.

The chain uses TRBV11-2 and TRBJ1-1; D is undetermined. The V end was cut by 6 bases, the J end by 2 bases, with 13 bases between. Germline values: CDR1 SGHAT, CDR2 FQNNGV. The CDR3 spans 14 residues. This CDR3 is CASRRRPENTEAFF. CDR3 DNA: TGTGCCAGCAGACGGAGACCGGAAAACACTGAAGCTTTCTTT.

CDR3 in amino acids: CASSLGGAGSYNEQFF. The CDR3 coding sequence is TGTGCCAGCTCGCTAGGCGGGGCGGGTTCCTACAATGAGCAGTTCTTC. V gene TRBV18 combines with J gene TRBJ2-1, with D possibly TRBD2 on 6 matching bases. Germline V gene data show CDR1 as KGHSH and CDR2 as LQKENI. This CDR3 has 16 amino acids. Trimming took 6 bases from V and 1 from J, leaving 16 bases between them.

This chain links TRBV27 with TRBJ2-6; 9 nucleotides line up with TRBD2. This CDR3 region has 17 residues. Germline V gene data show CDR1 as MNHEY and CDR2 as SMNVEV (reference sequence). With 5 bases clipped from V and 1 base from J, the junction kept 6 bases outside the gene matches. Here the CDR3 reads CASSPSAGGSGANVLTF. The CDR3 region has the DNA TGTGCCAGCAGTCCATCGGCGGGGGGGTCTGGGGCCAACGTCCTGACTTTC. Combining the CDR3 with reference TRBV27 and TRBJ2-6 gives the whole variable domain EAQVTQNPRYLITVTGKKLTVTCSQNMNHEYMSWYRQDPGLGLRQIYYSMNVEVTDKGDVPEGYKVSRKEKRNFPLILESPSPNQTSLYFCASSPSAGGSGANVLTFGAGSRLTVL.

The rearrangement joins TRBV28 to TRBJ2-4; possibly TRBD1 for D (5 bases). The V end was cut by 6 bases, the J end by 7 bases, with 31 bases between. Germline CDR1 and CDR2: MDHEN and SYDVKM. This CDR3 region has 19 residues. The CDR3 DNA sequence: TGTGCCAGCAGGCCTAAGCTGGGAAGGGGAAGGCGAGAGCTTAACATTCAGTACTTC. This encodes CASRPKLGRGRRELNIQYF. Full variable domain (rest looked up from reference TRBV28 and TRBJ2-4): DVKVTQSSRYLVKRTGEKVFLECVQDMDHENMFWYRQDPGLGLRLIYFSYDVKMKEKGDIPEGYSVSREKKERFSLILESASTNQTSMYLCASRPKLGRGRRELNIQYFGAGTRLSVL.

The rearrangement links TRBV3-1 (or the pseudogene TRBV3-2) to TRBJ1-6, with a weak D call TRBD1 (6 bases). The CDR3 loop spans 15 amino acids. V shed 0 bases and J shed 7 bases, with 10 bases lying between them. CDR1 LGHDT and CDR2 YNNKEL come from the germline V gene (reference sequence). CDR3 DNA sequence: TGTGCCAGCAGCCAAGATGACAGGAGGAATTCACCCCTCCACTTT. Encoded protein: CASSQDDRRNSPLHF.

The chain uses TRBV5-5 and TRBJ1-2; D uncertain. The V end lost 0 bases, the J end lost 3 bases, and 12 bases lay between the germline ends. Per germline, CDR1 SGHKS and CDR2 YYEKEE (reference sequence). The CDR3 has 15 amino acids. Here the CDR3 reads CASSLELIRYYGYTF. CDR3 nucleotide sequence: TGTGCCAGCAGCTTGGAACTGATTCGTTACTATGGCTACACCTTC.

CDR3 bases: TGTGCCAGCAGCGTCGATGAGGGAGGGGTGCGTGACACCGGGGAGCTGTTTTTT. It encodes CASSVDEGGVRDTGELFF. This chain connects TRBV9 to TRBJ2-2, with 7 bases matching TRBD2. The length of the CDR3 is 18 residues. V trimming: 2 bases; J trimming: 3 bases; junction bases outside the gene matches: 13. Germline CDR1 is SGDLS and CDR2 is YYNGEE. Based on the CDR3 plus reference TRBV9 and TRBJ2-2, the full variable domain is DSGVTQTPKHLITATGQRVTLRCSPRSGDLSVYWYQQSLDQGLQFLIQYYNGEERAKGNILERFSAQQFPDLHSELNLSSLELGDSALYFCASSVDEGGVRDTGELFFGEGSRLTVL.

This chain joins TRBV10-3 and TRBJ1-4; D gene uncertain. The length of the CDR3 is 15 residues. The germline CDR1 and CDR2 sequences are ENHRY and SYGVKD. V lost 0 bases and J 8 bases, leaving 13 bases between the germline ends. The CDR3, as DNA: TGTGCCATCAGTGAGTCGGTGACGGCTAGGGAAAAACTGTTTTTT. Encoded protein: CAISESVTAREKLFF.

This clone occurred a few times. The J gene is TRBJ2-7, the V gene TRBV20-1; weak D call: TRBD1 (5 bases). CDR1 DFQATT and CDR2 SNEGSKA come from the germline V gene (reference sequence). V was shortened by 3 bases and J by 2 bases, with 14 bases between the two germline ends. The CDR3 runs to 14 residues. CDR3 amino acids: CSASNKPGPYEQYF. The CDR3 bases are TGCAGTGCTAGTAATAAGCCAGGGCCCTACGAGCAGTACTTC.

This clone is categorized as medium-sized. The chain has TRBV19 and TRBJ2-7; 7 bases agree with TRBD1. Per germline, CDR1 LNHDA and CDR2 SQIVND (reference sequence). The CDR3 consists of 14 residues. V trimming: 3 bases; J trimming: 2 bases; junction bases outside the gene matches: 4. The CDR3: CASSIRGTPYEQYF. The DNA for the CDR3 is TGTGCCAGTAGTATCAGGGGGACCCCCTACGAGCAGTACTTC.

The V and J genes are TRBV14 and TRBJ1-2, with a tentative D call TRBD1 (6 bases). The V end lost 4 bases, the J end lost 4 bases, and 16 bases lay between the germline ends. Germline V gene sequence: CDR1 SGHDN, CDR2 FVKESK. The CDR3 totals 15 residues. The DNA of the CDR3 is TGTGCCAGCAGCCGCCACCTTCGGGACACCTATGGCTACACCTTC. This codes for CASSRHLRDTYGYTF.

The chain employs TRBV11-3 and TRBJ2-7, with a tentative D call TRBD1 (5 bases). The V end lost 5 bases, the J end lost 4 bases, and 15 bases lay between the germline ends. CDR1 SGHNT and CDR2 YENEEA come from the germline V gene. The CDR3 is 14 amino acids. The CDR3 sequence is CASSPRQFPYEQYF. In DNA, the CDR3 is TGTGCCAGCAGCCCGAGACAGTTTCCGTACGAGCAGTACTTC. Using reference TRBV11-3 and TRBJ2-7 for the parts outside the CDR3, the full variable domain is EAGVVQSPRYKIIEKKQPVAFWCNPISGHNTLYWYLQNLGQGPELLIRYENEEAVDDSQLPKDRFSAERLKGVDSTLKIQPAELGDSAVYLCASSPRQFPYEQYFGPGTRLTVT.

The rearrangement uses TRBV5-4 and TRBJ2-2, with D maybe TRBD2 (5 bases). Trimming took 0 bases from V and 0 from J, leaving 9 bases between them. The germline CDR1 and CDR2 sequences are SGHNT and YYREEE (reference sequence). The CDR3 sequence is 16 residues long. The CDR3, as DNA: TGTGCCAGCAGCTTGGGGGGAGCCGCGAACACCGGGGAGCTGTTTTTT. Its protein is CASSLGGAANTGELFF.

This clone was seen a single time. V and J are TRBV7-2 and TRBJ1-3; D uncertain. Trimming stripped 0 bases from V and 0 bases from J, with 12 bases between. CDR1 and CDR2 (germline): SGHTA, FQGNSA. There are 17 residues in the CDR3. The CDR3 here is CASSLALVGSSGNTIYF. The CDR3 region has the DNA TGTGCCAGCAGCTTAGCGCTGGTGGGCAGCTCTGGAAACACCATATATTTT.

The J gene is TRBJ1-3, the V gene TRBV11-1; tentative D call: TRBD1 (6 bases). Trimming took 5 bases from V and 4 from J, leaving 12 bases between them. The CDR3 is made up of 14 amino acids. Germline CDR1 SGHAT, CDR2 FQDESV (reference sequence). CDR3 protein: CASSRRGSGNTIYF. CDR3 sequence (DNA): TGTGCCAGCAGCCGCAGGGGTTCCGGAAACACCATATATTTT.

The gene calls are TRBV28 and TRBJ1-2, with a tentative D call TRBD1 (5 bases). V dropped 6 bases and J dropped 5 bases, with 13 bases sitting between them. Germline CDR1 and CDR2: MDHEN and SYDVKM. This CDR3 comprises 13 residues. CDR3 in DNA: TGTGCCAGCAGGAAGACAGAGGTATATGGCTACACCTTC. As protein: CASRKTEVYGYTF.

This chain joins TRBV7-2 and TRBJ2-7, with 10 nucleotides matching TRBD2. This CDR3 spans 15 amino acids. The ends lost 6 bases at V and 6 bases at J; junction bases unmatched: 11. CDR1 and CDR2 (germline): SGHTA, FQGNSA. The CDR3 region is CASSRGSGRPREQYF. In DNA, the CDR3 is TGTGCCAGCAGTCGAGGTAGCGGGAGGCCTCGCGAGCAGTACTTC. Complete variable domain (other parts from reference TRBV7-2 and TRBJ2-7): GAGVSQSPSNKVTEKGKDVELRCDPISGHTALYWYRQSLGQGLEFLIYFQGNSAPDKSGLPSDRFSAERTGGSVSTLTIQRTQQEDSAVYLCASSRGSGRPREQYFGPGTRLTVT.

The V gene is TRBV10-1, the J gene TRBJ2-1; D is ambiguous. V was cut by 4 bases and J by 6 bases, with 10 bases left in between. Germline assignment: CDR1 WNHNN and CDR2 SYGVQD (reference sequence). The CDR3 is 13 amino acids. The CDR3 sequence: CASSATKRNEQFF. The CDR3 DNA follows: TGCGCCAGCAGTGCGACAAAACGCAATGAGCAGTTCTTC.

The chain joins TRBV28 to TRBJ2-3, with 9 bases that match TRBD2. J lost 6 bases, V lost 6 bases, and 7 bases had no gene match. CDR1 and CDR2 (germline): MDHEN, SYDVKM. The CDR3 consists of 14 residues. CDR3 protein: CASRRAGGPDTQYF. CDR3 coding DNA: TGTGCCAGCAGAAGGGCGGGAGGGCCGGATACGCAGTATTTT. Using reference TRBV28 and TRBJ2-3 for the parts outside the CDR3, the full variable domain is DVKVTQSSRYLVKRTGEKVFLECVQDMDHENMFWYRQDPGLGLRLIYFSYDVKMKEKGDIPEGYSVSREKKERFSLILESASTNQTSMYLCASRRAGGPDTQYFGPGTRLTVL.

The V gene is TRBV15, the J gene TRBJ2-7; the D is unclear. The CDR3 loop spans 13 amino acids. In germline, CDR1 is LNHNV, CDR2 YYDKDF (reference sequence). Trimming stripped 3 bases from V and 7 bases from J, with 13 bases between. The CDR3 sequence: CATSSAQVREQYF. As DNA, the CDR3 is TGTGCCACCAGCAGCGCCCAGGTTCGGGAGCAGTACTTC.

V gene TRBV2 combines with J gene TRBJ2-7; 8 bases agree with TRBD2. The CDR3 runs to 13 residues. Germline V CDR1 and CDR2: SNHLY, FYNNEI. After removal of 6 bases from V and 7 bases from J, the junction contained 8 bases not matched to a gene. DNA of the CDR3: TGTGCCAGCAGCGGCGGGGGGTCCCGGGAGCAGTACTTC. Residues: CASSGGGSREQYF.